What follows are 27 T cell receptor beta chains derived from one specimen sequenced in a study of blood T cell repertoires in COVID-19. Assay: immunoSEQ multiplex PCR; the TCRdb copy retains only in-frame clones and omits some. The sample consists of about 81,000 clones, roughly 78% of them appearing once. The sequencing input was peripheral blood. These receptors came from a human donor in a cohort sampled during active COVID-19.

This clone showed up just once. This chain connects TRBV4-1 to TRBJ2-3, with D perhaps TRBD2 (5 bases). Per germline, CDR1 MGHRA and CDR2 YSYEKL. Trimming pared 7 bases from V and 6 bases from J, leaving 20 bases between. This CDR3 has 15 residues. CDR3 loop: CASTKGGRGEDTQYF. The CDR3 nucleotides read TGCGCCAGCACCAAAGGAGGACGGGGAGAGGATACGCAGTATTTT.

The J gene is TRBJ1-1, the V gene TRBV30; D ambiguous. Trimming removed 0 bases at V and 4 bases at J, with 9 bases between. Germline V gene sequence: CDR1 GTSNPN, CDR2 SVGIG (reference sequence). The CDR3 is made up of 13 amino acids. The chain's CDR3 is CAWSVHGGTEAFF. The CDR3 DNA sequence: TGTGCCTGGAGTGTACATGGTGGCACTGAAGCTTTCTTT.

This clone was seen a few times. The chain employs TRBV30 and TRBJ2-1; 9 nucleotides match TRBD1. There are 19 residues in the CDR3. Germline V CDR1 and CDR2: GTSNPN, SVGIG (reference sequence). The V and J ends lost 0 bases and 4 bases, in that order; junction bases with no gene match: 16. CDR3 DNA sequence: TGTGCCTGGAGTGTCCCTTCGAGGTATACACAGGGGGCATACAATGAGCAGTTCTTC. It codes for CAWSVPSRYTQGAYNEQFF.

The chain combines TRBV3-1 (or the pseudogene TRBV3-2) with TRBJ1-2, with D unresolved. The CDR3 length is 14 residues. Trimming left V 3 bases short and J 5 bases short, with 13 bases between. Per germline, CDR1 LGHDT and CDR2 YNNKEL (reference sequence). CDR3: CASSHKGVRYGYTF. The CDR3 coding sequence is TGTGCCAGCAGCCACAAAGGAGTGAGGTATGGCTACACCTTC.

As DNA, the CDR3 is TGTGCCAGCAGCCAAGATACGAGGCGAGCTTTCTTT. This gives the protein CASSQDTRRAFF. This sequence joins TRBV3-1 (or the pseudogene TRBV3-2) and TRBJ1-1; D gene ambiguous. Trimming removed 0 bases at V and 10 bases at J, with 9 bases between. Germline CDR1 LGHDT, CDR2 YNNKEL (reference sequence). The CDR3 covers 12 residues.

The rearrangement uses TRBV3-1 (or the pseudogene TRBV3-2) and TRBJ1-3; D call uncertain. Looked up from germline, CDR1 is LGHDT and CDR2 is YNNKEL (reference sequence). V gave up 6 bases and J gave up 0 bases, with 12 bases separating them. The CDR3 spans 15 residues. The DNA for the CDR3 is TGTGCCAGCAGAAAGGGAGTAAACTCTGGAAACACCATATATTTT. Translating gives CASRKGVNSGNTIYF.

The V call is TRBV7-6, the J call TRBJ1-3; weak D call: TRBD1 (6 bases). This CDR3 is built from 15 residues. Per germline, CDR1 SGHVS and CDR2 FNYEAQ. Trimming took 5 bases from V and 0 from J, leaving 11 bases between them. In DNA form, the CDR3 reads TGTGCCAGCAGCCCCGGACAGCTCTCTGGAAACACCATATATTTT. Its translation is CASSPGQLSGNTIYF.

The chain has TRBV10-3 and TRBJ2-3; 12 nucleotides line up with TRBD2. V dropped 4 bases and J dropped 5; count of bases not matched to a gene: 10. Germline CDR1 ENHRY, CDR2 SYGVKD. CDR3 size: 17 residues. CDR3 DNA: TGTGCCATCAGTGTACTACTAGCGGGGGGTACCGGAGATACGCAGTATTTT. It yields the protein CAISVLLAGGTGDTQYF.

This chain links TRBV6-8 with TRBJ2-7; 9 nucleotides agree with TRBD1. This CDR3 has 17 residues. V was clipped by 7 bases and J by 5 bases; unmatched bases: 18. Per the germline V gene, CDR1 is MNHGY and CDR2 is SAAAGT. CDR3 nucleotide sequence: TGTGCCAGCACTCTAAAGGGTTCTAGGGACAGGGTGAACGAGCAGTACTTC. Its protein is CASTLKGSRDRVNEQYF.

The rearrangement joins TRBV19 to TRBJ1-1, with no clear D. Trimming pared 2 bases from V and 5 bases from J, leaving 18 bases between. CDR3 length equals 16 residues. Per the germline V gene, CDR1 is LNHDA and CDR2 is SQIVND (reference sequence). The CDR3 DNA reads TGTGCCAGTAGTATATCGGACCTCGGTTCGGGGACTGAAGCTTTCTTT. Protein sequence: CASSISDLGSGTEAFF.

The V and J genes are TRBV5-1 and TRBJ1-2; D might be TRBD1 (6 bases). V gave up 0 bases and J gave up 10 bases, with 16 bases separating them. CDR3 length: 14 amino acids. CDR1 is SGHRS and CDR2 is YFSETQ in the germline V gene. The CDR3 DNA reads TGCGCCAGCAGCTTGGCCAAGGGGGTAGGCGTCTACACCTTC. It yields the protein CASSLAKGVGVYTF.

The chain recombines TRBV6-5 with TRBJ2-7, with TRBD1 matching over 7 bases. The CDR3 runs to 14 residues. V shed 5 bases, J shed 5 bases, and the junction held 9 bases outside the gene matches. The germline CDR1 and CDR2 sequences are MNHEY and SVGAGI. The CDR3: CASSTRRQGHEQYF. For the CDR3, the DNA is TGTGCCAGCAGTACCCGAAGACAGGGCCACGAGCAGTACTTC.

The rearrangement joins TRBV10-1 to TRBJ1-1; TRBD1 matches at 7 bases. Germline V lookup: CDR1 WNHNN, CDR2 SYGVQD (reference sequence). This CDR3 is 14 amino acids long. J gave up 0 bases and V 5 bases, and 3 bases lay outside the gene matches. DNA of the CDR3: TGCGCCAGCAGTCGGGACAGCTTGAACACTGAAGCTTTCTTT. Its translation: CASSRDSLNTEAFF.

The CDR3 coding sequence is TGTGCCAGCAGCCAAGGGAGTAGCAGTAAAAACATTCAGTACTTC. Its protein is CASSQGSSSKNIQYF. The V call is TRBV3-1 (or the pseudogene TRBV3-2), the J call TRBJ2-4; D uncertain. Trimming removed 1 base at V and 4 bases at J, with 11 bases between. Germline V lookup: CDR1 LGHDT, CDR2 YNNKEL (reference sequence). The CDR3 has 15 residues.

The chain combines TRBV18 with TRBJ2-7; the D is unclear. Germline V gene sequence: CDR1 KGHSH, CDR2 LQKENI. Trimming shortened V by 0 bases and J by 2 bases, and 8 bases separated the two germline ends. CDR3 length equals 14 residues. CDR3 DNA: TGTGCCAGCTCACCACCGTCCCTAACCTACGAGCAGTACTTC. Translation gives CASSPPSLTYEQYF. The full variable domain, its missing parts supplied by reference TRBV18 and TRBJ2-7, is NAGVMQNPRHLVRRRGQEARLRCSPMKGHSHVYWYRQLPEEGLKFMVYLQKENIIDESGMPKERFSAEFPKEGPSILRIQQVVRGDSAAYFCASSPPSLTYEQYFGPGTRLTVT.

The chain's CDR3 is CASSPGQVSSGNTIYF. The CDR3 bases are TGTGCCAGCAGCCCAGGACAGGTGAGCTCTGGAAACACCATATATTTT. The genes are TRBV7-9 and TRBJ1-3; 7 bases align to TRBD1. Germline V CDR1 and CDR2: SEHNR, FQNEAQ (reference sequence). The junction had 7 bases not matched to a gene; V was cut back by 5 bases and J by 0 bases. The length of the CDR3 is 16 residues.

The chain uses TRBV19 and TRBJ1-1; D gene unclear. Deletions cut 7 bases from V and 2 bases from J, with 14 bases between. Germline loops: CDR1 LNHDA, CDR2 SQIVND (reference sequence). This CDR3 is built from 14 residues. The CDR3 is CASKNRVLNTEAFF. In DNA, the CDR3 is TGTGCCAGTAAAAACCGGGTTCTAAACACTGAAGCTTTCTTT.

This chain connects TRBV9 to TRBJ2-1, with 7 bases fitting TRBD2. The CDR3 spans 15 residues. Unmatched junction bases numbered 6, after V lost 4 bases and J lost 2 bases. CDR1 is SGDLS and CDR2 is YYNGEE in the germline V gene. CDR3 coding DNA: TGTGCCAGCAGCTTGGGAGGGAACACCTACAATGAGCAGTTCTTC. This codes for CASSLGGNTYNEQFF.

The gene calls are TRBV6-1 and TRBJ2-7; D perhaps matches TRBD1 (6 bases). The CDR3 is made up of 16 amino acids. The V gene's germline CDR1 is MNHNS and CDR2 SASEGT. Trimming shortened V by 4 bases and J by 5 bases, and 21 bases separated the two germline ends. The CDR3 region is CASSGPRGDLYNEQYF. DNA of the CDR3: TGTGCCAGCAGTGGTCCCAGGGGAGACCTCTACAACGAGCAGTACTTC.

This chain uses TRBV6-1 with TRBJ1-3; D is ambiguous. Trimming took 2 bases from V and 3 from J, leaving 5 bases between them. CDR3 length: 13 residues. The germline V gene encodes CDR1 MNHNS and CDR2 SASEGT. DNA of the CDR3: TGTGCCAGCAGTGAATCGGGTGGAAACACCATATATTTT. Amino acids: CASSESGGNTIYF.

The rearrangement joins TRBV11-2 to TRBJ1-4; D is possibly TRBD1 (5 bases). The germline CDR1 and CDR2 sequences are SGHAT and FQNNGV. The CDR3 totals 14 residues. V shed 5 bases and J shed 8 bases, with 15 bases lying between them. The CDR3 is CASSEFGHDEKLFF. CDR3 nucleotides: TGTGCCAGCAGCGAATTCGGACACGACGAAAAACTGTTTTTT.

The CDR3 bases are TGTGCCGCGGACAGGGGGTACGAGCAGTACTTC. As protein: CAADRGYEQYF. The gene calls are TRBV6-5 and TRBJ2-7; 10 nucleotides line up with TRBD1. The CDR3 has 11 amino acids. In germline, CDR1 is MNHEY, CDR2 SVGAGI. The J segment lost 4 bases and the V segment lost 11 bases, leaving 2 bases of the junction unmatched.

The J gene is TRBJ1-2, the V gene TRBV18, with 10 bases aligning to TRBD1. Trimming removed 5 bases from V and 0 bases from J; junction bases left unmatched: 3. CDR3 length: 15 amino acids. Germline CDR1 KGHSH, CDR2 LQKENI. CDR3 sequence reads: CASSAGTGANYGYTF. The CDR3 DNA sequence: TGTGCCAGCTCAGCCGGGACAGGGGCTAACTATGGCTACACCTTC.

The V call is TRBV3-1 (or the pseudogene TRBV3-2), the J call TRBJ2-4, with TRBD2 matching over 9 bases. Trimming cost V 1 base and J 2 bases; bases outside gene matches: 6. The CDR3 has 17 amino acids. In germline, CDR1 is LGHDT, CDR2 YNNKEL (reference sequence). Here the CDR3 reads CASSQGSGGMSKNIQYF. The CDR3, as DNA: TGTGCCAGCAGCCAAGGTAGCGGGGGTATGTCCAAAAACATTCAGTACTTC.

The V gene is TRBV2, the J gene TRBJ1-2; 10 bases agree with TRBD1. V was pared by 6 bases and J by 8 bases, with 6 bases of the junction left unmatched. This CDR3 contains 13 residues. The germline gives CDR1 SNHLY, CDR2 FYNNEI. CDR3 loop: CASRRDRGDGYTF. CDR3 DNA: TGTGCCAGCAGGAGGGACAGGGGAGACGGCTACACCTTC.

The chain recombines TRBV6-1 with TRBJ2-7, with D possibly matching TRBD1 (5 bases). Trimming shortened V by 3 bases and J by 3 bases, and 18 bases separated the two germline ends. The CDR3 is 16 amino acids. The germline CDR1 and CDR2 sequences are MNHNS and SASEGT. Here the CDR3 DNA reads TGTGCCAGCAGTGAGCCCCGACAGTTCAGGGTCTACGAGCAGTACTTC. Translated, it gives CASSEPRQFRVYEQYF.

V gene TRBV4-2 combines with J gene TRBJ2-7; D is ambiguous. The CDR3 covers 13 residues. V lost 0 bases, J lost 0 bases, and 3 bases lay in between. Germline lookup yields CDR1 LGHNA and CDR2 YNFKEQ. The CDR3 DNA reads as TGTGCCAGCAGCCAAGATCTCTCCTACGAGCAGTACTTC. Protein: CASSQDLSYEQYF.